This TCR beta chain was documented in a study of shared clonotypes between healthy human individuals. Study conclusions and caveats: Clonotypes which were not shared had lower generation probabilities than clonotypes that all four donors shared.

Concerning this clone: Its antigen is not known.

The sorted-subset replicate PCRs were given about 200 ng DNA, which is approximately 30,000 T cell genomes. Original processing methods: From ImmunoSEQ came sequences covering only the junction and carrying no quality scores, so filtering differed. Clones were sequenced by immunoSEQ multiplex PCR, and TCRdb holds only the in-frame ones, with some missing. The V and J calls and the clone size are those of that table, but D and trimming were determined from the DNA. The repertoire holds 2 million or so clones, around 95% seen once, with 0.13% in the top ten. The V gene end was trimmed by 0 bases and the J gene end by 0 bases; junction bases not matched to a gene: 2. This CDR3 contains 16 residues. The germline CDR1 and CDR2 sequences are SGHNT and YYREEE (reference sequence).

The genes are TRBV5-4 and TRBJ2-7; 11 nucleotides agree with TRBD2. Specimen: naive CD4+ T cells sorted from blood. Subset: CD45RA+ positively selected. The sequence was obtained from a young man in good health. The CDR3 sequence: CASSLGLAGNSYEQYF. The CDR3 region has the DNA TGTGCCAGCAGCTTGGGACTAGCGGGAAACTCCTACGAGCAGTACTTC.